This note documents a single TCR beta chain sequence. PCR involved 60 Vbeta and 13 Jbeta primers. TCRdb's table, derived via immunoSEQ multiplex PCR, lists solely in-frame clones and lacks some. The sample's table shows some 200,000 clones. Germline V gene data show CDR1 as MRHNA and CDR2 as SNTAGT. V shed 4 bases and J shed 3 bases, with 9 bases lying between them. This CDR3 spans 13 amino acids. This sample was taken from a study of cytomegalovirus exposure and HLA in healthy donors. This sequence was found in a young woman in good health and CMV-seropositive. The sample was PBMCs. The chain carries TRBV6-4 and TRBJ1-1; D gene ambiguous. This chain's CDR3 is CASSASGHTEAFF. CDR3 DNA: TGTGCCAGCAGTGCTTCTGGGCACACTGAAGCTTTCTTT.